These T cell receptor beta chains were read from a single sample in a study of beta chain features in type 1 diabetes. The data were produced by immunoSEQ multiplex PCR, yet TCRdb's version contains in-frame clones alone and is incomplete. The sample includes around 40,000 clones, over 50% of them seen just once. Sequencing was performed on Tregs from blood. The receptors were sampled from a woman under 30 in good health. The CDR3 runs from the conserved cysteine through the conserved F or W. Fields, in order: J gene, V gene, CDR3 protein.

J: TRBJ1-1
V: TRBV7-8
CDR3: CASSLRDRVFRAEAFF

J: TRBJ2-1
V: TRBV7-2
CDR3: CASSSAGVQNNEQFF

J: TRBJ2-1
V: TRBV10-3
CDR3: CAISDQGNEQFF

J: TRBJ2-1
V: TRBV7-8
CDR3: CASTLGGTGYNEQFF

J: TRBJ1-2
V: TRBV7-2
CDR3: CASSLGQSAAYGYTF

J: TRBJ2-1
V: TRBV28
CDR3: CASSLAPGQGGGEQFF

J: TRBJ1-2
V: TRBV29-1
CDR3: CSVAFTNYGYTF

J: TRBJ2-6
V: TRBV10-3
CDR3: CAISELSSGASGANVLTF

J: TRBJ2-1
V: TRBV29-1
CDR3: CSATPRDSQQFF

J: TRBJ2-3
V: TRBV7-3
CDR3: CASSLGLASPDTQYF

J: TRBJ2-7
V: TRBV4-1
CDR3: CASNQRSSGIYEQYF

J: TRBJ2-7
V: TRBV2
CDR3: CASRVGLAAYYEQYF

J: TRBJ1-4
V: TRBV19
CDR3: CASTTGFREKLFF

J: TRBJ2-1
V: TRBV28
CDR3: CASRKMGGLAGVPFF

J: TRBJ2-7
V: TRBV7-9
CDR3: CASSFLGGRGEQYF

J: TRBJ1-5
V: TRBV10-3
CDR3: CAISEGQGSQPQHF

J: TRBJ2-5
V: TRBV30
CDR3: CAWTPGQGLQETQYF

J: TRBJ1-2
V: TRBV7-9
CDR3: CASSLDKRGYTF

J: TRBJ1-6
V: TRBV5-4
CDR3: CASSIDPSAGNSPLHF

J: TRBJ2-7
V: TRBV6-5
CDR3: CASSYSRVQYF

J: TRBJ2-1
V: TRBV28
CDR3: CASRSPLREGDNEQFF

J: TRBJ2-1
V: TRBV28
CDR3: CASSPLSSGRKNEQFF

J: TRBJ2-7
V: TRBV14
CDR3: CASSLRTSGSWPSEQYF

J: TRBJ1-2
V: TRBV6-6
CDR3: CASSFHDRVYGYTF

J: TRBJ2-7
V: TRBV29-1
CDR3: CSVSSGRLREQYF

J: TRBJ1-5
V: TRBV7-2
CDR3: CASSLVQGSNQPQHF

J: TRBJ2-7
V: TRBV19
CDR3: CASSIQAGDPYEQYF

J: TRBJ1-1
V: TRBV18
CDR3: CASSPTGLNTEAFF

J: TRBJ1-6
V: TRBV27
CDR3: CASRWGVPSYNSPLHF

J: TRBJ2-1
V: TRBV4-1
CDR3: CASSHFGTSGREVEQFF

J: TRBJ2-3
V: TRBV5-4
CDR3: CASSLGLAGGLGTQYF

J: TRBJ2-3
V: TRBV11-2
CDR3: CASSSSFNRGPTDTQYF

J: TRBJ2-5
V: TRBV30
CDR3: CAWKAVRQFQETQYF

J: TRBJ2-2
V: TRBV6-5
CDR3: CASIRTGDRFGELFF

J: TRBJ1-1
V: TRBV28
CDR3: CASSINRGYTEAFF

J: TRBJ1-2
V: TRBV28
CDR3: CASKTANYGYTF

J: TRBJ2-1
V: TRBV5-8
CDR3: CASSVTGGRHDEQFF

J: TRBJ1-3
V: TRBV6-1
CDR3: CASRRDSGNTIYF

J: TRBJ1-5
V: TRBV6-1
CDR3: CASSEATGQGTRPQHF

J: TRBJ2-6
V: TRBV5-8
CDR3: CASSYLASAPNVLTF

J: TRBJ2-3
V: TRBV4-3
CDR3: CASSQGRRDTQYF

J: TRBJ1-1
V: TRBV28
CDR3: CASSLMGRGNTEAFF

J: TRBJ1-1
V: TRBV11-2
CDR3: CASSPREATEAFF

J: TRBJ2-5
V: TRBV6-6
CDR3: CASSYSGPRGETQYF

J: TRBJ2-1
V: TRBV7-9
CDR3: CASSLEGSKVYNEQFF

J: TRBJ2-7
V: TRBV9
CDR3: CASSVGIWEDSYEQYF

J: TRBJ2-2
V: TRBV2
CDR3: CASKREGWTGELFF

J: TRBJ2-5
V: TRBV5-1
CDR3: CASSSGGTQETQYF

J: TRBJ2-1
V: TRBV5-1
CDR3: CASSVDNYNEQFF

J: NA
V: TRBV18
CDR3: CASSVDRGSSYEQYF

J: TRBJ1-1
V: TRBV7-9
CDR3: CASSPTRETEAFF

J: TRBJ2-7
V: TRBV29-1
CDR3: CSVAWGREQYF

J: TRBJ1-4
V: TRBV6-5
CDR3: CASSRGKNPNEKLFF

J: TRBJ2-1
V: TRBV6-1
CDR3: CASTTLYNEQFF